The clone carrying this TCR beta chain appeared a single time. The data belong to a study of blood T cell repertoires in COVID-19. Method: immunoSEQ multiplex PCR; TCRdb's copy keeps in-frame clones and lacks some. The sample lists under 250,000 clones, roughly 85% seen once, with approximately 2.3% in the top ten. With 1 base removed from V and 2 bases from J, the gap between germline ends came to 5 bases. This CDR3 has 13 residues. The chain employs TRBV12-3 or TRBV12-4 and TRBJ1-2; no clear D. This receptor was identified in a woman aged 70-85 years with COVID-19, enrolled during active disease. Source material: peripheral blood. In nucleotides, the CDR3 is TGTGCCAGCAGTTTAGGGGCCAACTATGGCTACACCTTC. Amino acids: CASSLGANYGYTF.